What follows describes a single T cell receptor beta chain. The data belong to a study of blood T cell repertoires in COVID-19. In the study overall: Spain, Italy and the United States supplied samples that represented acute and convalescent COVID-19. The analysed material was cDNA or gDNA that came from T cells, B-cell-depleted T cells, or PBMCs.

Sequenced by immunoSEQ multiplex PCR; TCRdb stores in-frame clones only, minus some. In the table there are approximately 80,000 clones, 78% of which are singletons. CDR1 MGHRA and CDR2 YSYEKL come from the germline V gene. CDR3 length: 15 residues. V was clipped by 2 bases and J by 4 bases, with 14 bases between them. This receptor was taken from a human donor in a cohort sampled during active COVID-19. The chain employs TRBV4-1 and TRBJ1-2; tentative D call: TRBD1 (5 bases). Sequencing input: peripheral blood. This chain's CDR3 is CASSQTPDRSYGYTF. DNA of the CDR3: TGCGCCAGCAGCCAAACCCCTGACAGATCCTATGGCTACACCTTC.